The 8 T cell receptor beta chains listed next were all sequenced from one sample in a study of T cell responses to AZD1222 COVID-19 vaccine. Sequenced by immunoSEQ multiplex PCR; TCRdb stores in-frame clones only, minus some. The profile shows 150,000 or so clones, 82% of them singletons. The material sequenced was peripheral blood, taken on day 0 of MenACWY control vaccination. The receptors were sampled from an adult in good health.

The rearrangement uses TRBV19 and TRBJ1-1, with D perhaps TRBD1 (6 bases). Germline V gene sequence: CDR1 LNHDA, CDR2 SQIVND (reference sequence). This CDR3 region has 14 residues. The V gene lost 3 bases and the J gene lost 1 base, with 9 bases spanning the gap. CDR3: CASSMWTENTEAFF. CDR3 coding DNA: TGTGCCAGTAGTATGTGGACAGAGAACACTGAAGCTTTCTTT.

V is TRBV10-1 and J is TRBJ2-5; possibly TRBD1 for D (6 bases). This CDR3 spans 15 amino acids. V was trimmed by 3 bases and J by 4 bases, leaving 15 bases between them. Germline-derived CDR1 and CDR2 are WNHNN and SYGVQD (reference sequence). This CDR3 is CASSESGAQGETQYF. DNA for the CDR3: TGCGCCAGCAGTGAATCAGGGGCCCAAGGAGAGACCCAGTACTTC.

V is TRBV7-9 and J is TRBJ1-4; weak D call: TRBD1 (6 bases). V gave up 6 bases and J gave up 8 bases, with 19 bases separating them. CDR1 and CDR2 from the germline V gene are SEHNR and FQNEAQ (reference sequence). This CDR3 contains 15 residues. The CDR3: CASRAEQGIGEKLFF. In DNA, the CDR3 is TGTGCCAGCAGAGCCGAACAGGGTATCGGGGAAAAACTGTTTTTT.

CDR3 bases: TGTGCCAGCAGCCAAGAAGGATCTAGCTCTGGAAACACCATATATTTT. Encoded protein: CASSQEGSSSGNTIYF. The chain employs TRBV3-1 (or the pseudogene TRBV3-2) and TRBJ1-3; unclear D gene. The CDR3 is made up of 16 amino acids. Germline V lookup: CDR1 LGHDT, CDR2 YNNKEL (reference sequence). V shed 0 bases and J shed 0 bases, with 9 bases lying between them.

V is TRBV15 and J is TRBJ1-1; maybe TRBD1 (5 bases). Trimming removed 8 bases at V and 4 bases at J, with 14 bases between. This CDR3 region has 13 residues. Germline CDR1 and CDR2: LNHNV and YYDKDF (reference sequence). CDR3 DNA sequence: TGTGCCACCGGTTGGGGGGTACGCACTGAAGCTTTCTTT. Residues: CATGWGVRTEAFF.

The chain combines TRBV6-4 with TRBJ1-1; the D is unclear. This CDR3 spans 12 amino acids. Germline V gives CDR1 MRHNA, CDR2 SNTAGT. V was pared by 7 bases and J by 2 bases, with 8 bases between. The CDR3 loop is CASTRGNTEAFF. CDR3 DNA: TGTGCCAGCACCCGGGGTAACACTGAAGCTTTCTTT.

The chain uses TRBV6-5 and TRBJ2-2; the D gene is possibly TRBD1 (6 bases). Germline CDR1 MNHEY, CDR2 SVGAGI. Trimming took off 5 bases at V and 1 base at J, with 11 bases between the two ends. CDR3 length equals 15 residues. The CDR3 region is CASSLQTGNTGELFF. Written as DNA, the CDR3 is TGTGCCAGCAGTCTTCAGACAGGGAACACCGGGGAGCTGTTTTTT.

As to this clone: Within the sample, other DNA sequences also encode this same CDR3. The chain has TRBV5-6 and TRBJ1-5; maybe TRBD1 (6 bases). The CDR3 length is 14 residues. The V end lost 4 bases, the J end lost 4 bases, and 12 bases lay between the germline ends. The germline gives CDR1 SGHDT, CDR2 YYEEEE. Here the CDR3 reads CASSLGATNQPQHF. The CDR3 DNA is TGTGCCAGCAGCCTGGGGGCTACTAATCAGCCCCAGCATTTT. The complete variable domain, with remaining parts taken from reference TRBV5-6 and TRBJ1-5, reads DAGVTQSPTHLIKTRGQQVTLRCSPKSGHDTVSWYQQALGQGPQFIFQYYEEEERQRGNFPDRFSGHQFPNYSSELNVNALLLGDSALYLCASSLGATNQPQHFGDGTRLSIL.